This T cell receptor (beta chain) is drawn from a study of T-cell reconstitution after alpha-beta-depleted transplantation in children. The germline V gene has CDR1 SGHDT and CDR2 YYEEEE. The length of the CDR3 is 18 residues. Trimming took 3 bases from V and 6 from J, leaving 25 bases between them. This clonotype has at least ten counts. Preparation of the TCRbeta library was carried out with unique molecular identifiers. From the PCR reads, TCRdb called clonotypes with MiXCR, one entry per CDR3 protein. Of about 610,000 distinct CDR3 sequences in the sample, more than 9% were seen once. The chain is built from TRBV5-6 and TRBJ2-1; a weak D match, TRBD2 (6 bases). This receptor was taken from a human donor who donated a stem cell graft to a child with acute myeloid leukemia. This specimen consisted of PBMCs from the stem cell graft donor, obtained from the stem cell graft. The CDR3 region has the DNA TGTGCCAGCAGCTGGACTACCACGAGTGGGATTGGTCGCAATGAGCAGTTCTTC. It specifies CASSWTTTSGIGRNEQFF.